The 21 T cell receptor beta chains in this list originate from one sample, sequenced in a study of T cell changes during pregnancy in multiple sclerosis. TCRdb's copy holds only in-frame clones and misses some; the assay was immunoSEQ multiplex PCR. This sample yields around 55,000 clones, of which 93% are seen a single time; around 4% belongs to the top ten. Sequencing used CD8+ T cells from peripheral blood mononuclear cells, obtained in the second trimester of pregnancy. The receptor set was obtained from a female donor with multiple sclerosis, enrolled in a pregnancy study.

The chain couples TRBV7-2 to TRBJ2-5; 7 bases match TRBD1. V lost 4 bases, J lost 1 base, and 9 bases stayed unmatched. The CDR3 has 16 amino acids. From germline, CDR1 is SGHTA and CDR2 FQGNSA. The DNA for the CDR3 is TGTGCCAGCAGCTCCCCACCGACAGGGCTCCAAGAGACCCAGTACTTC. This sequence encodes CASSSPPTGLQETQYF.

V is TRBV30 and J is TRBJ2-2, with 9 bases aligning to TRBD2. CDR3 length: 15 amino acids. V was clipped by 2 bases and J by 6 bases; unmatched bases: 7. Germline V gene lookup returns CDR1 GTSNPN and CDR2 SVGIG (reference sequence). The CDR3 region is CAWSPPGLAAGELFF. The DNA of the CDR3 is TGTGCCTGGAGTCCGCCGGGACTAGCAGCCGGGGAGCTGTTTTTT.

The V call is TRBV28, the J call TRBJ2-7; 9 nucleotides match TRBD1. The CDR3 covers 12 residues. V was clipped by 3 bases and J by 6 bases; unmatched bases: 0. The germline CDR1 and CDR2 sequences are MDHEN and SYDVKM. CDR3 in amino acids: CASSLDRGEQYF. DNA for the CDR3: TGTGCCAGCAGTTTGGACAGGGGCGAGCAGTACTTC. Variable domain in full (rest from reference TRBV28 and TRBJ2-7): DVKVTQSSRYLVKRTGEKVFLECVQDMDHENMFWYRQDPGLGLRLIYFSYDVKMKEKGDIPEGYSVSREKKERFSLILESASTNQTSMYLCASSLDRGEQYFGPGTRLTVT.

The chain combines TRBV29-1 with TRBJ2-1, with D perhaps matching TRBD2 (7 bases). Germline V gene lookup returns CDR1 SQVTM and CDR2 ANQGSEA. V lost 5 bases and J 5 bases, leaving 19 bases between the germline ends. The CDR3 has 15 amino acids. This CDR3 reads CSVNVDPGGHNEQFF. The CDR3 region has the DNA TGCAGCGTTAACGTAGACCCGGGGGGCCACAATGAGCAGTTCTTC.

V gene TRBV29-1 combines with J gene TRBJ2-1; no clear D gene. The CDR3 consists of 12 residues. Per the germline V gene, CDR1 is SQVTM and CDR2 is ANQGSEA. V lost 5 bases and J lost 5, with 10 bases in between. CDR3 nucleotides: TGCAGCGTTTTTTCCAGGAACAATGAGCAGTTCTTC. Protein product: CSVFSRNNEQFF.

This clone was observed a single time. The chain links TRBV4-2 to TRBJ2-5; 7 positions agree with TRBD2. V lost 1 base and J lost 2; bases outside the gene matches: 13. The CDR3 length is 18 residues. Per the germline V gene, CDR1 is LGHNA and CDR2 is YNFKEQ. DNA for the CDR3: TGTGCCAGCAGCCAAGTATCTGGGGAGGGGAGTTATCAAGAGACCCAGTACTTC. Residues: CASSQVSGEGSYQETQYF.

The chain recombines TRBV4-1 with TRBJ1-5; possible D gene TRBD1, 5 bases. The CDR3 consists of 15 residues. Germline V gene lookup returns CDR1 MGHRA and CDR2 YSYEKL. The ends were cut back, 1 base at V and 6 bases at J, with 13 bases in the middle. DNA of the CDR3: TGCGCCAGCAGCCAAGCAGCAGGGTCGGGTCAGCCCCAGCATTTT. Protein: CASSQAAGSGQPQHF.

V and J are TRBV5-4 and TRBJ2-1; 10 bases fit TRBD2. CDR1 is SGHNT and CDR2 is YYREEE in the germline V gene (reference sequence). Trimming removed 0 bases from V and 5 bases from J; junction bases left unmatched: 5. This CDR3 is built from 16 residues. CDR3 bases: TGTGCCAGCAGCTTGGCCTCTAGCGGGAGCGACAATGAGCAGTTCTTC. Its translation: CASSLASSGSDNEQFF.

V is TRBV7-6 and J is TRBJ2-3; perhaps TRBD2 as D (5 bases). Germline values: CDR1 SGHVS, CDR2 FNYEAQ. V gave up 1 base and J gave up 4 bases, with 6 bases separating them. The CDR3 loop spans 13 amino acids. For the CDR3, the DNA is TGTGCCAGCAGCTTAGAGAGGGCAGATACGCAGTATTTT. Its translation is CASSLERADTQYF. The full variable domain, with the rest looked up from reference TRBV7-6 and TRBJ2-3, is GAGVSQSPRYKVTKRGQDVALRCDPISGHVSLYWYRQALGQGPEFLTYFNYEAQQDKSGLPNDRFSAERPEGSISTLTIQRTEQRDSAMYRCASSLERADTQYFGPGTRLTVL.

V gene TRBV5-1 combines with J gene TRBJ2-1; the match to TRBD2 covers 7 bases. The CDR3 has 17 amino acids. The V segment lost 4 bases and the J segment 5 bases; nucleotides outside the gene matches: 15. From germline, CDR1 is SGHRS and CDR2 YFSETQ. The CDR3 DNA reads TGCGCCAGCAGCGGGAGGGCTAGCAACCTTCGGGACAATGAGCAGTTCTTC. Amino acid sequence: CASSGRASNLRDNEQFF.

The rearrangement uses TRBV5-1 and TRBJ2-5; D may be TRBD2 (7 bases). Germline lookup yields CDR1 SGHRS and CDR2 YFSETQ. Trimming removed 2 bases at V and 4 bases at J, with 15 bases between. This CDR3 is built from 15 residues. CDR3 DNA: TGCGCCAGCAGCTTCCCTGGGGCGGGGGCAGAGACCCAGTACTTC. Protein product: CASSFPGAGAETQYF.

The CDR3 DNA is TGTGCCAGCTCTTCTTGGGACAGGGGGAACACTGAAGCTTTCTTT. It is translated as CASSSWDRGNTEAFF. The gene calls are TRBV6-5 and TRBJ1-1; 10 positions agree with TRBD1. This CDR3 region has 15 residues. Germline CDR1 MNHEY, CDR2 SVGAGI. With 8 bases clipped from V and 1 base from J, the junction kept 7 bases outside the gene matches.

The gene calls are TRBV4-3 and TRBJ1-1, with 7 bases matching TRBD1. V was clipped by 2 bases and J by 2 bases; unmatched bases: 5. This CDR3 comprises 15 residues. Germline V lookup: CDR1 LGHNA, CDR2 YSLEER. CDR3 in amino acids: CASSQLGQINTEAFF. DNA for the CDR3: TGCGCCAGCAGCCAACTGGGACAGATTAACACTGAAGCTTTCTTT.

The V and J genes are TRBV6-5 and TRBJ1-1; 9 nucleotides match TRBD1. There are 15 residues in the CDR3. Trimming removed 8 bases from V and 1 base from J; junction bases left unmatched: 8. Germline values: CDR1 MNHEY, CDR2 SVGAGI. The DNA of the CDR3 is TGTGCCAGCGAGGACAGGGGAAGAGGGAACACTGAAGCTTTCTTT. Translated: CASEDRGRGNTEAFF.

The chain links TRBV11-1 to TRBJ1-1; a possible D gene is TRBD1 (5 bases). V lost 1 base to trimming and J lost 4 bases, with 19 bases between them. Germline V gene sequence: CDR1 SGHAT, CDR2 FQDESV (reference sequence). The CDR3 contains 17 residues. The CDR3 nucleotides read TGTGCCAGCAGCTTAGGTCACAGGCAAGTTGGGGCCACTGAAGCTTTCTTT. Translation: CASSLGHRQVGATEAFF.

This chain uses TRBV5-1 with TRBJ1-1, with D maybe TRBD1 (6 bases). The germline CDR1 and CDR2 sequences are SGHRS and YFSETQ. The V gene lost 1 base and the J gene lost 0 bases, with 13 bases spanning the gap. CDR3 length: 16 residues. This CDR3 is CASSLPQTGMNTEAFF. The CDR3 DNA reads as TGCGCCAGCAGCTTGCCCCAGACAGGAATGAACACTGAAGCTTTCTTT. The whole variable domain, remainder taken from reference TRBV5-1 and TRBJ1-1, is KAGVTQTPRYLIKTRGQQVTLSCSPISGHRSVSWYQQTPGQGLQFLFEYFSETQRNKGNFPGRFSGRQFSNSRSEMNVSTLELGDSALYLCASSLPQTGMNTEAFFGQGTRLTVV.

The chain joins TRBV9 to TRBJ1-4; tentatively, D is TRBD1 (6 bases). The CDR3 has 13 residues. The germline V gene has CDR1 SGDLS and CDR2 YYNGEE. Trimming took 0 bases from V and 7 from J, leaving 7 bases between them. The CDR3 protein is CASSVGDTEKLFF. CDR3 DNA sequence: TGTGCCAGCAGCGTAGGGGACACTGAAAAACTGTTTTTT. The whole variable domain, filled in from reference TRBV9 and TRBJ1-4, reads DSGVTQTPKHLITATGQRVTLRCSPRSGDLSVYWYQQSLDQGLQFLIQYYNGEERAKGNILERFSAQQFPDLHSELNLSSLELGDSALYFCASSVGDTEKLFFGSGTQLSVL.

This sequence joins TRBV7-9 and TRBJ2-7; tentative D call: TRBD2 (6 bases). V was shortened by 5 bases and J by 3 bases, with 11 bases between the two germline ends. The CDR3 loop spans 13 amino acids. CDR1 SEHNR and CDR2 FQNEAQ come from the germline V gene (reference sequence). This CDR3 reads CASSPPGDYEQYF. In nucleotides, the CDR3 is TGTGCCAGCAGCCCCCCGGGAGACTACGAGCAGTACTTC.

The rearrangement links TRBV29-1 to TRBJ1-3; D uncertain. The length of the CDR3 is 13 residues. Germline lookup yields CDR1 SQVTM and CDR2 ANQGSEA. V gave up 6 bases and J gave up 0 bases, with 9 bases separating them. The CDR3 loop is CSVKLSSGNTIYF. The CDR3 bases are TGCAGCGTCAAGTTGAGCTCTGGAAACACCATATATTTT.

The chain combines TRBV7-9 with TRBJ2-1, with D possibly being TRBD2 (5 bases). CDR1 and CDR2 (germline): SEHNR, FQNEAQ (reference sequence). The CDR3 consists of 13 residues. Between the trimmed V and J ends, which lost 5 bases and 9 bases, there was a span of 14 bases. CDR3 in DNA: TGTGCCAGCAGCCCCTGGGAGCGCCGTGAGCAGTTCTTC. It yields the protein CASSPWERREQFF.

The V and J genes are TRBV9 and TRBJ2-1, with 8 bases aligning to TRBD2. The V gene's germline CDR1 is SGDLS and CDR2 YYNGEE. The CDR3 has 16 residues. The V and J ends lost 2 bases and 5 bases, in that order; junction bases with no gene match: 9. This chain's CDR3 is CASSVGTSWSHNEQFF. Here the CDR3 DNA reads TGTGCCAGCAGCGTCGGGACTAGTTGGAGCCACAATGAGCAGTTCTTC.